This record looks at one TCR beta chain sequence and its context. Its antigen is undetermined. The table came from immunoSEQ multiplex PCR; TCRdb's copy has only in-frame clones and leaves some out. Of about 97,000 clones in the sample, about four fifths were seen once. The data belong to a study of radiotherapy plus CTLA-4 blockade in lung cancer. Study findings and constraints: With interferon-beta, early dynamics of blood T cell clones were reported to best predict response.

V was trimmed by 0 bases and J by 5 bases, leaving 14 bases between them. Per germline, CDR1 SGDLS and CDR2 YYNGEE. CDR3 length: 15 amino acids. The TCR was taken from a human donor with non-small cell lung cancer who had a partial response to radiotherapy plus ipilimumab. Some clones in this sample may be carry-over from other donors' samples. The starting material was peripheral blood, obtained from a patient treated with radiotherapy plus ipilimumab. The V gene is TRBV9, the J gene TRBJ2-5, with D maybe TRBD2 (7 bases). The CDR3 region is CASSVAGGGRETQYF. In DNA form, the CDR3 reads TGTGCCAGCAGCGTAGCTGGGGGGGGCCGGGAGACCCAGTACTTC.